The rows below give T cell receptor beta chains drawn from one sample of a study of cytotoxic CD8 clonotypes in ibrutinib-treated CLL. Produced via immunoSEQ multiplex PCR; TCRdb's table is partial and in-frame only. The top ten clones hold 20% to 25% of a sample with some 92,000 clones, around 77% of them seen once. Sequencing used PBMCs, obtained after 24 months of ibrutinib treatment. The source of these receptors is a human donor with chronic lymphocytic leukemia. Each CDR3 is given with its conserved first and last residue.

j_gene | v_gene | CDR3aa
TRBJ1-2 | TRBV7-3 | CASSFGQGGYGYTF
TRBJ2-7 | TRBV27 | CASGGGAYEQYF
TRBJ1-1 | TRBV2 | CASRLATNTEAFF
TRBJ1-4 | TRBV30 | CAWSAGTAYLATNEKLFF
TRBJ2-1 | TRBV16 | CASSDNSGSSYNEQFF
TRBJ2-1 | TRBV7-8 | CASSPSLAFSSYNEQFF
TRBJ2-7 | TRBV10-3 | CAISGTGYEQYF
TRBJ2-7 | TRBV15 | CATSRDRQGAYEQYF
TRBJ1-2 | TRBV7-2 | CASSLPGITYGYTF
TRBJ2-5 | TRBV7-6 | CASSLVAGGYETQYF
TRBJ2-2 | TRBV28 | CASSPTDRNTGELFF
TRBJ2-1 | TRBV6-6 | CASNLLPHEQFF
TRBJ1-4 | TRBV19 | CAGCPATNEKLFF
TRBJ2-7 | TRBV6-6 | CASGGGQFVGEQYF
TRBJ2-3 | TRBV27 | CASSLSRLAGTDTQYF
TRBJ2-7 | TRBV19 | CASSIDGTANYEQYF